One and the same sample provided the 23 T cell receptor beta chains below, sequenced in a study of blood T cell repertoires in COVID-19. Sequencing was performed with immunoSEQ multiplex PCR; in TCRdb, only in-frame clones are kept and a portion is missing. The table has about 170,000 clones, around 81% seen once. Sequenced sample: peripheral blood. The receptors shown here come from a man between 65 and 85 years old with active or convalescent COVID-19.

With regard to this clone: Other nucleotide sequences in the sample specify the same CDR3. The rearrangement links TRBV25-1 to TRBJ2-5, with TRBD1 identical over 9 bases. The CDR3 covers 15 residues. The germline V gene has CDR1 MGHDK and CDR2 SYGVNS. With 4 bases clipped from V and 1 base from J, the junction kept 4 bases outside the gene matches. The CDR3 is CASSGGQGPQETQYF. DNA of the CDR3: TGTGCCAGCAGTGGGGGACAGGGTCCCCAAGAGACCCAGTACTTC.

This chain connects TRBV2 to TRBJ2-6, with 9 bases identical to TRBD1. The germline CDR1 and CDR2 sequences are SNHLY and FYNNEI. With V trimmed by 7 bases and J by 0 bases, 7 bases remained unmatched. CDR3 length equals 17 residues. The CDR3 sequence: CASKSDRGSSGANVLTF. The CDR3 nucleotides read TGTGCCAGCAAGTCGGACAGGGGTTCCTCTGGGGCCAACGTCCTGACTTTC.

The CDR3, as DNA: TGTGCCAGCAGCGCAAACAGGGGGCGGGACAATGAGCAGTTCTTC. Protein sequence: CASSANRGRDNEQFF. The rearrangement uses TRBV5-4 and TRBJ2-1; 9 bases agree with TRBD1. The CDR3 runs 15 residues. Germline loops: CDR1 SGHNT, CDR2 YYREEE (reference sequence). Germline trimming cut 4 bases from V and 5 bases from J; bases unmatched to any gene: 7.

A word on this clone: Sequence at one end of the junction differs from germline and may be a read error. The J gene is TRBJ2-7, the V gene TRBV7-3; TRBD1 matches 8 bases. Per germline, CDR1 SGHTA and CDR2 FQGTGA. CDR3 length equals 14 residues. The CDR3: CASSLTGGSYEQYF. The CDR3 nucleotides are TGTGCCAGCAGCCTAACAGGGGGATCCTACGAGCAGTACTTC.

The chain employs TRBV5-4 and TRBJ2-7; a possible D gene is TRBD1 (6 bases). The CDR3 spans 13 residues. Germline V lookup: CDR1 SGHNT, CDR2 YYREEE (reference sequence). With 7 bases removed from V and 0 bases from J, the gap between germline ends came to 11 bases. CDR3 sequence (DNA): TGTGCCAGCTCCCCGACAGGCTCCTACGAGCAGTACTTC. This translates into CASSPTGSYEQYF.

The V gene is TRBV11-2, the J gene TRBJ2-4, with unresolved D. This CDR3 has 18 amino acids. Trimming took 1 base from V and 3 from J, leaving 19 bases between them. CDR1 SGHAT and CDR2 FQNNGV come from the germline V gene. CDR3 bases: TGTGCCAGCAGCTTAGCCCCAGGTTGGGCCGAAGGCAAAAACATTCAGTACTTC. Translation gives CASSLAPGWAEGKNIQYF.

This clone was picked up a small number of times. The chain is built from TRBV28 and TRBJ1-2; D possibly corresponds to TRBD1 (6 bases). V was clipped by 4 bases and J by 2 bases, with 11 bases between them. Germline V gives CDR1 MDHEN, CDR2 SYDVKM. The CDR3 spans 14 residues. The CDR3 nucleotides read TGTGCCAGCAGTTCGCAGGGGCCCAACTATGGCTACACCTTC. Translation: CASSSQGPNYGYTF.

This clone appeared a few times. V usage is TRBV5-4 and J usage is TRBJ2-6; D gene unclear. The CDR3 extends over 15 amino acids. The germline CDR1 and CDR2 sequences are SGHNT and YYREEE (reference sequence). The V gene lost 4 bases and the J gene lost 2 bases, with 10 bases spanning the gap. DNA for the CDR3: TGTGCCAGCAGCCCCCGGCGGACTGGGGCCAACGTCCTGACTTTC. Protein product: CASSPRRTGANVLTF.

Only one count was recorded for this clone. The chain recombines TRBV30 with TRBJ1-4, with 10 bases matching TRBD1. CDR3 length: 15 amino acids. Trimming cost V 0 bases and J 3 bases; bases outside gene matches: 1. Looked up from germline, CDR1 is GTSNPN and CDR2 is SVGIG (reference sequence). The CDR3 protein is CAWSVGQGANEKLFF. For the CDR3, the DNA is TGTGCCTGGAGTGTCGGACAGGGGGCTAATGAAAAACTGTTTTTT.

The chain recombines TRBV2 with TRBJ1-5; 7 bases agree with TRBD1. After removal of 5 bases from V and 9 bases from J, the junction contained 13 bases not matched to a gene. Germline CDR1 and CDR2: SNHLY and FYNNEI. The CDR3 runs to 15 residues. In nucleotides, the CDR3 is TGTGCCAGCAGTCGGACAGAAGTGCCAGGGGGGCCCCAGCATTTT. Encoded protein: CASSRTEVPGGPQHF. The entire variable domain, with the rest obtained from reference TRBV2 and TRBJ1-5, is as follows: EPEVTQTPSHQVTQMGQEVILRCVPISNHLYFYWYRQILGQKVEFLVSFYNNEISEKSEIFDDQFSVERPDGSNFTLKIRSTKLEDSAMYFCASSRTEVPGGPQHFGDGTRLSIL.

The table lists this clone with many counts. V is TRBV6-2 or TRBV6-3 and J is TRBJ1-5; weak D call: TRBD1 (6 bases). Germline CDR1 and CDR2: MNHEY and SVGEGT. CDR3 size: 19 residues. The germline V and J ends were trimmed by 2 bases and 0 bases, with 20 bases remaining between them. The CDR3: CASSYKDRKTFYSNQPQHF. The CDR3 nucleotides read TGTGCCAGCAGTTACAAGGACAGAAAGACCTTCTATAGCAATCAGCCCCAGCATTTT.

The chain joins TRBV3-1 (or the pseudogene TRBV3-2) to TRBJ2-3; TRBD2 matches 7 bases. CDR1 is LGHDT, CDR2 YNNKEL, per germline (reference sequence). V lost 0 bases to trimming and J lost 11 bases; unmatched junction nucleotides: 5. The length of the CDR3 is 13 residues. In DNA form, the CDR3 reads TGTGCCAGCAGCCAAGATTGGGAGGGAAAGCAGTATTTT. Its translation is CASSQDWEGKQYF.

The chain has TRBV19 and TRBJ2-7, with D uncertain. Trimming stripped 1 base from V and 9 bases from J, with 13 bases between. The CDR3 contains 13 residues. Germline V CDR1 and CDR2: LNHDA, SQIVND (reference sequence). The CDR3 spells CASSIGSDIGQYF. The CDR3 DNA is TGTGCCAGTAGTATAGGTAGTGATATCGGGCAGTACTTC. The full variable domain, completed using reference TRBV19 and TRBJ2-7, is DGGITQSPKYLFRKEGQNVTLSCEQNLNHDAMYWYRQDPGQGLRLIYYSQIVNDFQKGDIAEGYSVSREKKESFPLTVTSAQKNPTAFYLCASSIGSDIGQYFGPGTRLTVT.

This clone was seen just once. The rearrangement joins TRBV6-5 to TRBJ1-1, with D possibly TRBD1 on 5 matching bases. There are 15 residues in the CDR3. V was trimmed by 2 bases and J by 8 bases, leaving 18 bases between them. Per germline, CDR1 MNHEY and CDR2 SVGAGI. CDR3 DNA: TGTGCCAGCAGTTACAGGGGTGGGGCGGTGGGGGAAGCTTTCTTT. It specifies CASSYRGGAVGEAFF.

This clone was detected only once. The chain carries TRBV4-1 and TRBJ1-4, with D unclear. The CDR3 is made up of 16 amino acids. The V end lost 2 bases, the J end lost 2 bases, and 12 bases lay between the germline ends. Looked up from germline, CDR1 is MGHRA and CDR2 is YSYEKL. CDR3 loop: CASSQSLVRTNEKLFF. CDR3 nucleotides: TGCGCCAGCAGCCAAAGTTTAGTACGCACTAATGAAAAACTGTTTTTT.

This chain links TRBV5-5 with TRBJ1-5, with D possibly TRBD1 on 6 matching bases. V lost 0 bases and J lost 12, with 10 bases in between. In germline, CDR1 is SGHKS, CDR2 YYEKEE (reference sequence). The CDR3 loop spans 12 amino acids. The CDR3 coding sequence is TGTGCCAGCAGCTTGGCCCCAGGGGTCCAGCATTTT. Amino acids: CASSLAPGVQHF.

The chain uses TRBV12-3 or TRBV12-4 and TRBJ2-7; perhaps TRBD1 as D (6 bases). The CDR3 runs 13 residues. Trimming cost V 0 bases and J 7 bases, with 10 bases left between them. The CDR3 nucleotides are TGTGCCAGCAGTTTAGCACAGGGAAAAGAGCAGTACTTC. Protein product: CASSLAQGKEQYF.

The V and J genes are TRBV4-1 and TRBJ2-7, with D tentatively TRBD2 (6 bases). Trimming took off 1 base at V and 2 bases at J, with 18 bases between the two ends. The CDR3 sequence is 17 residues long. The germline CDR1 and CDR2 sequences are MGHRA and YSYEKL. CDR3 sequence (DNA): TGCGCCAGCAGCCAAGCAGACCGGGCCGGGAGAGCCTACGAGCAGTACTTC. Protein product: CASSQADRAGRAYEQYF.

The CDR3 sequence is CASSPQTVASGANVLTF. CDR3 bases: TGTGCCAGCTCACCACAAACAGTCGCCTCTGGGGCCAACGTCCTGACTTTC. This chain links TRBV18 with TRBJ2-6, with D hard to call. Trimming removed 1 base from V and 0 bases from J, with 10 bases in between. The germline V gene encodes CDR1 KGHSH and CDR2 LQKENI. The length of the CDR3 is 17 residues.

The chain has TRBV7-9 and TRBJ2-5; D uncertain. This CDR3 is built from 14 residues. Germline CDR1 and CDR2: SEHNR and FQNEAQ (reference sequence). The germline V and J ends were trimmed by 0 bases and 1 base, with 6 bases remaining between them. The CDR3 protein is CASSLAGSQETQYF. CDR3 in DNA: TGTGCCAGCAGCTTAGCCGGTTCCCAAGAGACCCAGTACTTC.

The rearrangement uses TRBV27 and TRBJ1-2; TRBD1 aligns across 9 bases. Per the germline V gene, CDR1 is MNHEY and CDR2 is SMNVEV (reference sequence). The CDR3 is made up of 15 amino acids. The V segment lost 2 bases and the J segment 4 bases; nucleotides outside the gene matches: 5. The CDR3 region has the DNA TGTGCCAGCAGTTTAGTGACAGGGGGAGGCTATGGCTACACCTTC. This translates into CASSLVTGGGYGYTF.

This sequence joins TRBV29-1 and TRBJ2-1, with 8 bases matching TRBD1. CDR1 is SQVTM and CDR2 is ANQGSEA in the germline V gene. Trimming removed 3 bases from V and 6 bases from J; junction bases left unmatched: 7. The CDR3 contains 14 residues. This chain's CDR3 is CSVDRTGTVNEQFF. The CDR3 DNA is TGCAGCGTTGATAGGACAGGGACGGTCAATGAGCAGTTCTTC.

This chain connects TRBV6-5 to TRBJ2-5; perhaps TRBD2 as D (6 bases). The V gene lost 5 bases and the J gene lost 1 base, with 11 bases spanning the gap. The CDR3 sequence is 14 residues long. Germline assignment: CDR1 MNHEY and CDR2 SVGAGI. The CDR3 DNA is TGTGCCAGCAGTACGGGACTGAGCCAAGAGACCCAGTACTTC. It codes for CASSTGLSQETQYF.